This TCR beta chain was captured by sequencing in a study of metastatic and nonmetastatic thyroid tumors. Study information: Across blood and tumor or nodule tissue, repertoires from malignant and benign thyroid patients were compared with one another.

Looked up from germline, CDR1 is MGHRA and CDR2 is YSYEKL. The CDR3 spans 15 residues. V dropped 2 bases and J dropped 7; count of bases not matched to a gene: 8. The table lists this clone with many counts. Its antigen remains unidentified. Original processing notes: Clinicopathological groups differed in CDR3, with these differences serving to build a distant-metastasis classifier for papillary thyroid cancer. With MiXCR, TCRdb reprocessed the PCR reads. These V and J calls derive from TCRdb rather than the authors' analysis. Of approximately 37,000 clones listed, roughly a sixth are singletons. General study results and limits: Malignant tumors reportedly showed significantly higher TCR beta diversity than benign nodules in both blood and tumor.

Not a single patient had been given any form of treatment at any point before undergoing thyroid surgery. J is TRBJ1-5 and V is TRBV4-1; 7 positions match TRBD1. The TCR was taken from a female donor with papillary thyroid cancer or a benign thyroid nodule (not recorded which). Some clones in this sample may be carry-over from other donors' samples. The sample was blood. The DNA for the CDR3 is TGCGCCAGCAGCCAACCTGACAGGGATGAACAGCCCCAGCATTTT. Residues: CASSQPDRDEQPQHF.